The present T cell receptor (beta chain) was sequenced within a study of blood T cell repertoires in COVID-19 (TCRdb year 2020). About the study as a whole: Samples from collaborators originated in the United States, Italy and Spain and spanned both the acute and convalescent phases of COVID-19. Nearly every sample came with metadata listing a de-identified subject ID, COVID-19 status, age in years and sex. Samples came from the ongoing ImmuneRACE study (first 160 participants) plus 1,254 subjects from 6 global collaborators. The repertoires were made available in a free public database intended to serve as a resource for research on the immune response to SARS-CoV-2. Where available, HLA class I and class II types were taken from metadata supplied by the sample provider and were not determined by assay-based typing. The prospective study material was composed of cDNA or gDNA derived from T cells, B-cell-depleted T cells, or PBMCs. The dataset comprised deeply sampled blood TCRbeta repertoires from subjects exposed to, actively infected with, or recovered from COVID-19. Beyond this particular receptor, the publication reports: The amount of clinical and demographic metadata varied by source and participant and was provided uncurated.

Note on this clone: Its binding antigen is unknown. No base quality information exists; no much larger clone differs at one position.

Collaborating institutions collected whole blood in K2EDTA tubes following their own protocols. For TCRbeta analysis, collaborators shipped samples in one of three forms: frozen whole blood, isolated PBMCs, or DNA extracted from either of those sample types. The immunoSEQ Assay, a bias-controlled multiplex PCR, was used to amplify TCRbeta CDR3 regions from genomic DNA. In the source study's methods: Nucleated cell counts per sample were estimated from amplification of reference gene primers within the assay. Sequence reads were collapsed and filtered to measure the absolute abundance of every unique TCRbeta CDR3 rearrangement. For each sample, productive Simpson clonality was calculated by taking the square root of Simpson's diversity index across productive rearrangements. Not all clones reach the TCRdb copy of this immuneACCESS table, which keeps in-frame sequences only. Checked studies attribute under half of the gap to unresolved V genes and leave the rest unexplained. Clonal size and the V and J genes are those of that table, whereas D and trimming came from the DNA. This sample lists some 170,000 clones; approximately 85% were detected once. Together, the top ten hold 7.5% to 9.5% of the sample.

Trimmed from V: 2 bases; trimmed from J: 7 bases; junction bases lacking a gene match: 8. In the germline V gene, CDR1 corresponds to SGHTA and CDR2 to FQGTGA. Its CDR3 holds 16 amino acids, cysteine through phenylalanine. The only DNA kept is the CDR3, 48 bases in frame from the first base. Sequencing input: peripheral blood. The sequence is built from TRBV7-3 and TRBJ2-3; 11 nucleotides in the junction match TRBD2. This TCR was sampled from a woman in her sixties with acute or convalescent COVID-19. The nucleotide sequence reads TGTGCCAGCAGCTTAGCTTCGCTAGCGGGGGGCAATACGCAGTATTTT. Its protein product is CASSLASLAGGNTQYF.